The source of this TCR beta chain is a study of blood T cell repertoires in COVID-19. Overall study context: Some COVID-19 samples were acute and others convalescent; all came from the United States, Italy and Spain. Nucleic acid was either cDNA or gDNA, and it came from T cells, B-cell-depleted T cells, or PBMCs.

The CDR3 runs 15 residues. V was cut by 5 bases and J by 3 bases, with 13 bases left in between. The V gene's germline CDR1 is KGHSH and CDR2 LQKENI. In the original analysis: Amplifying reference gene primers gave estimates of nucleated cell counts. Measured with immunoSEQ multiplex PCR; TCRdb has only the in-frame clones, and not every one. That table gives V, J and clone size, and the DNA gave D and trimming. The data contain roughly 62,000 clones, around 90% of them singletons. The rearrangement uses TRBV18 and TRBJ2-2; D is perhaps TRBD2 (5 bases). The source is a human donor with acute or convalescent COVID-19. The donor label of this sample is uncertain. The sample consisted of peripheral blood. In DNA, the CDR3 is TGTGCCAGCTCATTAAGCCGGGGTGACACCGGGGAGCTGTTTTTT. This encodes CASSLSRGDTGELFF.